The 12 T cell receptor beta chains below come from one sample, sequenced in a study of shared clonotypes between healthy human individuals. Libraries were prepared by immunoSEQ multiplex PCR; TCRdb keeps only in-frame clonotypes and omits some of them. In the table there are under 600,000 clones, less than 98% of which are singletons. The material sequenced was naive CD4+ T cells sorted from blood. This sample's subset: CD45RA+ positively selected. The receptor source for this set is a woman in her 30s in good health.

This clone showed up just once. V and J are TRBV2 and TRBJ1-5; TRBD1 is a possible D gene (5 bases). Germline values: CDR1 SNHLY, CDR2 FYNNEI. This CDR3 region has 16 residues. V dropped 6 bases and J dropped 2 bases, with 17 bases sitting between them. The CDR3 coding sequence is TGTGCCAGCAGCAAAGAAGGGGTGTTTGGCAATCAGCCCCAGCATTTT. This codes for CASSKEGVFGNQPQHF.

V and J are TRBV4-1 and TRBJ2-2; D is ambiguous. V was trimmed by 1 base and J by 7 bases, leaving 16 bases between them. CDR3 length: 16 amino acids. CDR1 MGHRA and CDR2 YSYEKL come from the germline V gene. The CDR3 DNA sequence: TGCGCCAGCAGCCAAGTACTATTTATCCCAAGCGGGGAGCTGTTTTTT. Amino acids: CASSQVLFIPSGELFF.

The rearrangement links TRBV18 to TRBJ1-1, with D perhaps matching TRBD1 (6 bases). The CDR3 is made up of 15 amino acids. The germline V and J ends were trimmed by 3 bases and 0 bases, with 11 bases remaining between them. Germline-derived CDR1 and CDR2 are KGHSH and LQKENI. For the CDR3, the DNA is TGTGCCAGCTCACCCAGCAGGGACATGAACACTGAAGCTTTCTTT. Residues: CASSPSRDMNTEAFF. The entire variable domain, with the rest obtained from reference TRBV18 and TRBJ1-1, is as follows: NAGVMQNPRHLVRRRGQEARLRCSPMKGHSHVYWYRQLPEEGLKFMVYLQKENIIDESGMPKERFSAEFPKEGPSILRIQQVVRGDSAAYFCASSPSRDMNTEAFFGQGTRLTVV.

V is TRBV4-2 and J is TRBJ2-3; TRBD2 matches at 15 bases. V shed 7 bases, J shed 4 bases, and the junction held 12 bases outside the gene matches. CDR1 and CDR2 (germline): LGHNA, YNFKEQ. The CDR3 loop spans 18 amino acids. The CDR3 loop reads CASTHGTSGRKKPDTQYF. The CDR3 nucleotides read TGTGCCAGCACCCACGGGACTAGCGGGAGGAAAAAGCCAGATACGCAGTATTTT.

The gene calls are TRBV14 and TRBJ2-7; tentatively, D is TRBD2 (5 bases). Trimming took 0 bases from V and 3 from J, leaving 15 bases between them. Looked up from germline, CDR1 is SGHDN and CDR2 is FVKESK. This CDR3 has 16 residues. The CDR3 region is CASSQEGSGKYYEQYF. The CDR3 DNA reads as TGTGCCAGCAGCCAAGAAGGCTCGGGGAAATACTACGAGCAGTACTTC.

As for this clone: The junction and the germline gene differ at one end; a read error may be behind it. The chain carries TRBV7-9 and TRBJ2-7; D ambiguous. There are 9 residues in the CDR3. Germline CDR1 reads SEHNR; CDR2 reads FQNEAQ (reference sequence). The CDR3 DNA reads TGTGCCAGCAGCCCTCCTCTAAACTTC. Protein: CASSPPLNF.

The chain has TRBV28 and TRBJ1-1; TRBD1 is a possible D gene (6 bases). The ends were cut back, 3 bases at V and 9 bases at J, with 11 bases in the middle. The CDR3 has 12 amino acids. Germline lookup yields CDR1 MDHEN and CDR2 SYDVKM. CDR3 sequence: CASSFPGGQAFF. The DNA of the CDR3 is TGTGCCAGCAGTTTTCCCGGGGGCCAAGCTTTCTTT.

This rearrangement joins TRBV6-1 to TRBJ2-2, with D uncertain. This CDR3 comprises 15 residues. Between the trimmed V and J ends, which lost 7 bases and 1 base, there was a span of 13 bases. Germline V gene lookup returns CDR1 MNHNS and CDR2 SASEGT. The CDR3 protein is CASIRAGWNTGELFF. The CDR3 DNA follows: TGTGCCAGCATCCGTGCAGGATGGAACACCGGGGAGCTGTTTTTT.

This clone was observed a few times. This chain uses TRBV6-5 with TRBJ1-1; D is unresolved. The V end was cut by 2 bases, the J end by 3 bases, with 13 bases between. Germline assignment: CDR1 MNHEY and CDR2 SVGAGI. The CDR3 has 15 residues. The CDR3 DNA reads TGTGCCAGCAGTTACAGTTGGATGGGGTACACTGAAGCTTTCTTT. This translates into CASSYSWMGYTEAFF.

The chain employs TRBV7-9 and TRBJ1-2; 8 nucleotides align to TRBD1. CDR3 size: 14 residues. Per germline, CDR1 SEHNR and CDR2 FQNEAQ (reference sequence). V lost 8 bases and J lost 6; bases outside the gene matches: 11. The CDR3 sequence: CASRLGQGGNGYTF. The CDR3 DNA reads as TGTGCCAGCCGTTTAGGACAGGGAGGAAATGGCTACACCTTC.

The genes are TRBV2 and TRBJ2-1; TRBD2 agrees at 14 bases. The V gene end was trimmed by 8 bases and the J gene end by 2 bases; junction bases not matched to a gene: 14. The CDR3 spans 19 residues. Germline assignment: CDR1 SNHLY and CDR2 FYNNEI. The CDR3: CASLQSKRLAGGPYNEQFF. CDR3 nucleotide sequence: TGTGCCAGCTTACAGAGTAAAAGACTAGCGGGAGGGCCCTACAATGAGCAGTTCTTC.

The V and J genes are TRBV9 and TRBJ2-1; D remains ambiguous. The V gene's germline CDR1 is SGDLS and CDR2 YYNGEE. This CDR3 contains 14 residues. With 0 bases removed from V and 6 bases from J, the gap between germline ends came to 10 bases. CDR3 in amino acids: CASSVVGVPNEQFF. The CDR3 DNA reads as TGTGCCAGCAGCGTAGTAGGTGTGCCCAATGAGCAGTTCTTC. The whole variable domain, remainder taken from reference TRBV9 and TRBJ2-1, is DSGVTQTPKHLITATGQRVTLRCSPRSGDLSVYWYQQSLDQGLQFLIQYYNGEERAKGNILERFSAQQFPDLHSELNLSSLELGDSALYFCASSVVGVPNEQFFGPGTRLTVL.